This T cell receptor beta chain was identified during a study of cytomegalovirus exposure and HLA in healthy donors. Study context: Unique TCRs numbering about 85 million, obtained from HLA-typed donors, made up an early data release.

The PCR contained 60 Vbeta and 13 Jbeta primers. The data were produced by immunoSEQ multiplex PCR, yet TCRdb's version contains in-frame clones alone and is incomplete. The sample carries roughly 200,000 clones, roughly a tenth recorded once. Points from the study as a whole: Reports described diagnosis of cytomegalovirus status by the classifier as highly specific and sensitive.

The donors, nominally healthy at sampling, likely had unrecorded immune exposures. Trimming cost V 3 bases and J 7 bases, with 20 bases left between them. The CDR3 consists of 16 residues. Germline V gene lookup returns CDR1 MNHEY and CDR2 SVGAGI. This clone was seen a few times. The antigen is unknown. Other DNA sequences in this sample translate to the same CDR3. Material for sequencing was PBMCs. This sequence originates from a woman aged 25-40 years in good health and CMV-seropositive. This chain links TRBV6-5 with TRBJ2-3; D unclear. The CDR3 loop reads CASSYGPATQPYTQYF. CDR3 nucleotide sequence: TGTGCCAGCAGTTATGGGCCGGCCACACAACCTTATACGCAGTATTTT.